This T cell receptor (beta chain) was obtained from a study of blood T cell repertoires in COVID-19. Study-level information: The study drew acute and convalescent COVID-19 samples from the United States, Italy and Spain.

Germline loops: CDR1 MNHEY, CDR2 SVGAGI. Germline trimming cut 6 bases from V and 2 bases from J; bases unmatched to any gene: 8. The length of the CDR3 is 15 residues. Only in-frame clones appear in the TCRdb table, and some are missing; sequencing was by immunoSEQ multiplex PCR. The table has 150,000 to 200,000 clones, more than 75% seen once. The chain carries TRBV6-5 and TRBJ2-3; 7 positions agree with TRBD1. The source of this sequence is a human donor in a cohort sampled during active COVID-19. Sequenced sample: peripheral blood. CDR3 coding DNA: TGTGCCAGCAGCCGACAAGGGGGCCTCACAGATACGCAGTATTTT. It codes for CASSRQGGLTDTQYF.